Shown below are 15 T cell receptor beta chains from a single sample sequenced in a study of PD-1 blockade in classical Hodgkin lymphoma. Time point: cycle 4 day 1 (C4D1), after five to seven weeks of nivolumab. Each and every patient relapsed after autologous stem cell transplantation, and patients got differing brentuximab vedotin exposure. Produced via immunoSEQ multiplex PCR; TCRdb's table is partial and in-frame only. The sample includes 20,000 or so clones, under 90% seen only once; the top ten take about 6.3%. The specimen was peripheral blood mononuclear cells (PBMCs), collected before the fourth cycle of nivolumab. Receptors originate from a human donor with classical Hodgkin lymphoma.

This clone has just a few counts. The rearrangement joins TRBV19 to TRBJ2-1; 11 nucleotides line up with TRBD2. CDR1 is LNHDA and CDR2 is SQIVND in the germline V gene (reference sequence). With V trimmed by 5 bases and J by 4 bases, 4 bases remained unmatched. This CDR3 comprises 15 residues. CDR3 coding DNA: TGTGCCAGTAGTCCGGGACTAGCGGAATACAATGAGCAGTTCTTC. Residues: CASSPGLAEYNEQFF.

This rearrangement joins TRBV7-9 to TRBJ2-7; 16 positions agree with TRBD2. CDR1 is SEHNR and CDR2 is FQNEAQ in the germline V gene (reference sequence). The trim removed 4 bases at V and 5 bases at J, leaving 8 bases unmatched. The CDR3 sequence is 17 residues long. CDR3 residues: CASSSTGLAGGPHEQYF. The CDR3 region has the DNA TGTGCCAGCAGCTCAACGGGACTAGCGGGAGGGCCTCACGAGCAGTACTTC.

Here the CDR3 DNA reads TGTGCCAGCAGCTTAGCAGACGGGAGGAGCGGCTACACCTTC. Protein product: CASSLADGRSGYTF. The chain recombines TRBV7-2 with TRBJ1-2; D remains ambiguous. Germline CDR1 reads SGHTA; CDR2 reads FQGNSA. CDR3 size: 14 residues. V was pared by 0 bases and J by 8 bases, with 13 bases between.

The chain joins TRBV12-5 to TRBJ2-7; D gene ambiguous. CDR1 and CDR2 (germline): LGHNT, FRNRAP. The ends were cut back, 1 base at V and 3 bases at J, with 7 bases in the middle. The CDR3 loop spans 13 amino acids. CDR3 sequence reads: CASGLGPSYEQYF. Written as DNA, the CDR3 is TGTGCTAGTGGTTTGGGACCGAGCTACGAGCAGTACTTC. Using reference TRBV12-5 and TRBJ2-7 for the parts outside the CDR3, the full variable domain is DARVTQTPRHKVTEMGQEVTMRCQPILGHNTVFWYRQTMMQGLELLAYFRNRAPLDDSGMPKDRFSAEMPDATLATLKIQPSEPRDSAVYFCASGLGPSYEQYFGPGTRLTVT.

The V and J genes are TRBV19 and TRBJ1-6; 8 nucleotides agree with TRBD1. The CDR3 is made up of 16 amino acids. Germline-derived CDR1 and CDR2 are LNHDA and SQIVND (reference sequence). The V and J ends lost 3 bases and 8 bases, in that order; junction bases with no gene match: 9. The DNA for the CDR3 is TGTGCCAGTAGTATGTTGACAGGGGACCGCCATTCACCCCTCCACTTT. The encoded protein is CASSMLTGDRHSPLHF.

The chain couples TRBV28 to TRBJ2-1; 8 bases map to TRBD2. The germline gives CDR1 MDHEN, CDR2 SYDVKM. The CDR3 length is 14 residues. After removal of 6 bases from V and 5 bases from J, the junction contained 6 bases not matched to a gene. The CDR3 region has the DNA TGTGCCAGCAGCGGAGCGGGGGAAAACAATGAGCAGTTCTTC. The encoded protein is CASSGAGENNEQFF.

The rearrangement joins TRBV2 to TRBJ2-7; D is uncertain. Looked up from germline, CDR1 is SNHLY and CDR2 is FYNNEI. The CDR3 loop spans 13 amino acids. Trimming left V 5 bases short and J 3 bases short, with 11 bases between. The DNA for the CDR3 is TGTGCCAGCAGTTTAAGGATGGGCTACGAGCAGTACTTC. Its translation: CASSLRMGYEQYF.

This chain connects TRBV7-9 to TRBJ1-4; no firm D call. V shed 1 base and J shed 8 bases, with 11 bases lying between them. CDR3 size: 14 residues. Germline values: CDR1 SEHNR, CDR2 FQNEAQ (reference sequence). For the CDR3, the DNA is TGTGCCAGCAGCTTAGAAGGACTTGTCGAAAAACTGTTTTTT. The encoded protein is CASSLEGLVEKLFF. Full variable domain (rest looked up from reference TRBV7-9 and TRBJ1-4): DTGVSQNPRHKITKRGQNVTFRCDPISEHNRLYWYRQTLGQGPEFLTYFQNEAQLEKSRLLSDRFSAERPKGSFSTLEIQRTEQGDSAMYLCASSLEGLVEKLFFGSGTQLSVL.

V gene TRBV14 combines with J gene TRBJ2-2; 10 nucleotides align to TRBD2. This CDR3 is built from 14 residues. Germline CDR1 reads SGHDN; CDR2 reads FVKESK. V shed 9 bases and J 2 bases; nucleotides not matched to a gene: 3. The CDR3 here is CASWTSGNTGELFF. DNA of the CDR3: TGTGCCAGTTGGACTAGCGGTAACACCGGGGAGCTGTTTTTT.

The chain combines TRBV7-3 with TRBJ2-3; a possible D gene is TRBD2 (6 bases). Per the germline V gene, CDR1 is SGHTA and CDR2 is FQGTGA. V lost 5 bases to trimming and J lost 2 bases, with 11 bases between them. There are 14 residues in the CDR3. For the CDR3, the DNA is TGTGCCAGCAGCCCCGGGACTTTCACAGATACGCAGTATTTT. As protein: CASSPGTFTDTQYF.

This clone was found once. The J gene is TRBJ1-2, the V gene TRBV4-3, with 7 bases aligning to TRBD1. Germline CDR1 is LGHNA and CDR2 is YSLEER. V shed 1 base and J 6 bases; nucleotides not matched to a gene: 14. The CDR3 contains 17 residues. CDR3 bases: TGCGCCAGCAGCCAAGCGGACCGATCGGGACAGTCGGATGGCTACACCTTC. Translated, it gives CASSQADRSGQSDGYTF.

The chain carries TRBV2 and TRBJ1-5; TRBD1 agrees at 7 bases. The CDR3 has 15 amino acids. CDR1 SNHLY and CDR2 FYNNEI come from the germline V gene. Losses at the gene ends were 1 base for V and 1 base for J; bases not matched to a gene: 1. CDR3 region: CASSEEGASNQPQHF. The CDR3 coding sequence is TGTGCCAGCAGTGAAGAGGGGGCGAGCAATCAGCCCCAGCATTTT.

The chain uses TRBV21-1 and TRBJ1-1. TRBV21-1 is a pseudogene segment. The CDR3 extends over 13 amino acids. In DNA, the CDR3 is TGTGGCGGGGGGGCGTACATGAACACTGAAGCTTTCTTT. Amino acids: CGGGAYMNTEAFF.

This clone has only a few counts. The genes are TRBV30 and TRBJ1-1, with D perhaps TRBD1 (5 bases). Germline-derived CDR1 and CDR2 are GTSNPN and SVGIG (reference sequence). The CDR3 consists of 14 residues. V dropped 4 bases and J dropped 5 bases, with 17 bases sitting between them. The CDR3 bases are TGTGCCTGGAATACCGGGACTCTCCTAACTGAAGCTTTCTTT. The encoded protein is CAWNTGTLLTEAFF.

For the CDR3, the DNA is TGTGCCAGCAGTTTAGACTTCAACTATGGCTACACCTTC. This sequence encodes CASSLDFNYGYTF. This rearrangement joins TRBV27 to TRBJ1-2; no reliable D call. Germline-derived CDR1 and CDR2 are MNHEY and SMNVEV (reference sequence). The ends were cut back, 2 bases at V and 2 bases at J, with 6 bases in the middle. The CDR3 is 13 residues long.